This T cell receptor (beta chain) was captured by sequencing in a study of vaccination effects on CD4 cells after COVID-19. Looking at the study overall: Expansion of antigen-specific CD4+ T cells with viral peptide pools was carried out by the ViraFEST assay before sequencing. Findings and caveats of the study: Cross-reactivity toward common cold coronaviruses was confined to only 1 of 255 vaccine-induced clones in healthy vaccinees. The study got few convalescent patients and did not collect any early post-infection timepoints.

This clone was counted only a few times. What it recognizes is unknown. This CDR3 is built from 15 residues. The ends lost 1 base at V and 4 bases at J; junction bases unmatched: 2. Germline V gives CDR1 LGHNA, CDR2 YNFKEQ. Subsequent to a culture period of 10 to 11 days, CD4+ T cells were isolated. BNT162b2 vaccine or mRNA-1273 vaccine was given to participants in two doses. Absence of prior SARS-CoV-2 infection characterized the vaccine recipients, who showed negative nucleocapsid antibodies. Repertoires were generated with immunoSEQ multiplex PCR, while TCRdb's copy carries only in-frame clones and drops some. The sample includes 45,000 to 65,000 clones, nearly 80% of them seen just once.

This clonotype was obtained from a human donor who received a COVID-19 vaccine. The chain couples TRBV4-2 to TRBJ2-1; 9 positions agree with TRBD1. The sample in question was CD4+ T cells from PBMCs cultured without peptide, obtained after COVID-19 vaccination. CDR3 sequence reads: CASSQGGQGYNEQFF. The CDR3 nucleotides are TGTGCCAGCAGCCAAGGGGGACAGGGATACAATGAGCAGTTCTTC.